These T cell receptor beta chains were read from a single sample in a study of PD-1 blockade in classical Hodgkin lymphoma. Some clones are missing from TCRdb's copy, which holds only in-frame ones; the method was immunoSEQ multiplex PCR. The sample has approximately 26,000 clones, around three quarters seen once. This specimen was peripheral blood mononuclear cells (PBMCs), taken before the fourth cycle of nivolumab. These receptor sequences come from a human donor with classical Hodgkin lymphoma. Each CDR3 is given with its conserved first and last residue. The D gene is left open where the match is weak. The size of a clone is reported for some rows only, either as once, few or many, or as a class for expanded clones.

J,V,D,size,CDR3,DNA
TRBJ2-2,TRBV18,-,-,CASSPIGQINTGELFF,TGTGCCAGCTCACCAATCGGACAGATCAACACCGGGGAGCTGTTTTTT
TRBJ1-1,TRBV25-1,-,-,CASKPGQNTEAFF,TGTGCCAGCAAACCGGGACAGAACACTGAAGCTTTCTTT
TRBJ1-1,TRBV19,-,few,CASSMKSMNTEAFF,TGTGCCAGTAGTATGAAGAGTATGAACACTGAAGCTTTCTTT
TRBJ2-2,TRBV7-2,-,few,CASSFRGPNTGELFF,TGTGCCAGCAGCTTTCGCGGTCCGAACACCGGGGAGCTGTTTTTT
TRBJ2-7,TRBV18,TRBD2,-,CASSRKLAGSEEQYF,TGTGCCAGCTCACGAAAACTAGCGGGATCGGAGGAGCAGTACTTC
TRBJ2-1,TRBV7-9,-,-,CASEPREIYNEQFF,TGTGCCAGCGAACCGCGGGAAATATACAATGAGCAGTTCTTC
TRBJ2-5,TRBV5-5,-,once,CASSLGGLGTQYF,TGTGCCAGCAGCTTGGGGGGATTGGGGACCCAGTACTTC
TRBJ2-5,TRBV28,-,-,CASSWGSQETQYF,TGTGCCAGCAGTTGGGGGAGTCAAGAGACCCAGTACTTC
TRBJ1-2,TRBV29-1,-,-,CSVPRGLHLTF,TGCAGCGTTCCCCGAGGGTTACATCTTACCTTC
TRBJ2-5,TRBV5-1,-,-,CASSLRETQYF,TGCGCCAGCAGCTTAAGAGAGACCCAGTACTTC